These 26 T cell receptor beta chains came from one sample sequenced in a study of cytomegalovirus exposure and HLA in healthy donors. Produced via immunoSEQ multiplex PCR; TCRdb's table is partial and in-frame only. The sample holds tens of thousands of clones; over 75% are singletons and the top ten take over 6.5%. The specimen was PBMCs. The receptors come from a woman in her thirties in good health and CMV-seronegative.

The J gene is TRBJ1-4, the V gene TRBV2, with D unclear. Deletions cut 6 bases from V and 7 bases from J, with 9 bases between. The germline V gene encodes CDR1 SNHLY and CDR2 FYNNEI. The length of the CDR3 is 12 residues. For the CDR3, the DNA is TGTGCCAGCAGGGAGGATAGTGAAAAACTGTTTTTT. Translation gives CASREDSEKLFF.

The chain has TRBV5-1 and TRBJ1-2; TRBD1 might be the D (6 bases). V was clipped by 2 bases and J by 5 bases, with 10 bases between them. This CDR3 is built from 13 residues. Germline values: CDR1 SGHRS, CDR2 YFSETQ. The chain's CDR3 is CASSLKGEYGYTF. CDR3 bases: TGCGCCAGCAGCTTAAAGGGGGAATATGGCTACACCTTC.

The rearrangement links TRBV13 to TRBJ2-7, with 12 nucleotides matching TRBD2. This CDR3 region has 16 residues. J gave up 2 bases and V 5 bases, and 7 bases lay outside the gene matches. CDR1 and CDR2 (germline): PRHDT, FYEKMQ (reference sequence). CDR3 DNA: TGTGCCAGCAGCACGGGACTAGCGGGTTTGGCCTACGAGCAGTACTTC. Protein sequence: CASSTGLAGLAYEQYF.

V gene TRBV6-5 combines with J gene TRBJ2-3, with a possible D match to TRBD2 (6 bases). Germline CDR1 and CDR2: MNHEY and SVGAGI. With 8 bases removed from V and 2 bases from J, the gap between germline ends came to 11 bases. The CDR3 has 13 residues. The CDR3 DNA sequence: TGTGCCAGCCACGGGGGACCCACAGATACGCAGTATTTT. Translated, it gives CASHGGPTDTQYF.

The rearrangement uses TRBV28 and TRBJ1-5, with D perhaps TRBD1 (5 bases). Trimming cost V 5 bases and J 6 bases, with 14 bases left between them. Germline V CDR1 and CDR2: MDHEN, SYDVKM. There are 14 residues in the CDR3. The chain's CDR3 is CASSEIGGAQPQHF. The CDR3 bases are TGTGCCAGCAGTGAAATAGGAGGGGCTCAGCCCCAGCATTTT.

This chain joins TRBV28 and TRBJ1-5; tentatively, D is TRBD1 (6 bases). Germline CDR1 is MDHEN and CDR2 is SYDVKM. V lost 3 bases, J lost 2 bases, and 8 bases lay in between. The CDR3 is made up of 14 amino acids. The CDR3 coding sequence is TGTGCCAGCAGTTTCACAGGGCGCAATCAGCCCCAGCATTTT. It specifies CASSFTGRNQPQHF.

This clone came up a few times. This sequence joins TRBV11-2 and TRBJ2-5, with a possible D match to TRBD2 (6 bases). Per germline, CDR1 SGHAT and CDR2 FQNNGV. The germline V and J ends were trimmed by 1 base and 4 bases, with 10 bases remaining between them. The CDR3 loop spans 14 amino acids. The CDR3 spells CASSLVQGGETQYF. The CDR3 DNA is TGTGCCAGCAGCTTAGTTCAGGGAGGAGAGACCCAGTACTTC.

This chain uses TRBV12-5 with TRBJ1-2, with D possibly matching TRBD1 (5 bases). CDR1 is LGHNT, CDR2 FRNRAP, per germline. The CDR3 extends over 15 amino acids. The V gene lost 2 bases and the J gene lost 3 bases, with 13 bases spanning the gap. The CDR3 coding sequence is TGTGCTAGTGGTTTGTCCCCGACAGTTTACTATGGCTACACCTTC. Protein product: CASGLSPTVYYGYTF.

The genes are TRBV5-1 and TRBJ1-1; D may be TRBD1 (6 bases). The V end was cut by 4 bases, the J end by 6 bases, with 16 bases between. The CDR3 sequence is 14 residues long. CDR1 and CDR2 from the germline V gene are SGHRS and YFSETQ. The CDR3 coding sequence is TGCGCCAGCAGCCAGATGGGGGGGCCCTCTGAAGCTTTCTTT. Amino acids: CASSQMGGPSEAFF.

Only a few counts were recorded for this clone. V and J are TRBV7-9 and TRBJ1-1; perhaps TRBD1 as D (6 bases). V was cut by 6 bases and J by 2 bases, with 13 bases left in between. There are 14 residues in the CDR3. CDR1 and CDR2 (germline): SEHNR, FQNEAQ (reference sequence). CDR3 in DNA: TGTGCCAGCAGTCCCGGGACACTTAACACTGAAGCTTTCTTT. Translated, it gives CASSPGTLNTEAFF.

V usage is TRBV28 and J usage is TRBJ1-3; TRBD1 aligns across 11 bases. The CDR3 is made up of 16 amino acids. The V gene's germline CDR1 is MDHEN and CDR2 SYDVKM. The ends lost 0 bases at V and 5 bases at J; junction bases unmatched: 3. CDR3 residues: CASSLWDRGRRNTIYF. The CDR3, as DNA: TGTGCCAGCAGTTTATGGGACAGGGGGCGGCGAAACACCATATATTTT.

The chain recombines TRBV6-1 with TRBJ1-2, with D maybe TRBD1 (6 bases). Trimming took off 4 bases at V and 4 bases at J, with 22 bases between the two ends. The germline gives CDR1 MNHNS, CDR2 SASEGT. The CDR3 runs 17 residues. The CDR3 DNA sequence: TGTGCCAGCAGTGGAGAAGAGGGGGGGGTGGGACTCTATGGCTACACCTTC. Amino acids: CASSGEEGGVGLYGYTF.

This sequence joins TRBV7-2 and TRBJ1-1, with 7 bases aligning to TRBD1. This CDR3 contains 13 residues. CDR1 SGHTA and CDR2 FQGNSA come from the germline V gene. V lost 5 bases and J lost 6; bases outside the gene matches: 6. The CDR3 region has the DNA TGTGCCAGCAGCCCCAGGGGGGTGGCTGAAGCTTTCTTT. The encoded protein is CASSPRGVAEAFF.

The rearrangement joins TRBV4-3 to TRBJ2-7; D is possibly TRBD1 (6 bases). The length of the CDR3 is 15 residues. The V and J ends lost 4 bases and 2 bases respectively, with 15 bases between them. Germline CDR1 reads LGHNA; CDR2 reads YSLEER. This CDR3 reads CASSPAQGSAYEQYF. The DNA of the CDR3 is TGCGCCAGCAGCCCCGCGCAGGGGTCGGCCTACGAGCAGTACTTC.

The genes are TRBV30 and TRBJ1-2, with D possibly being TRBD1 (5 bases). V dropped 0 bases and J dropped 2 bases, with 13 bases sitting between them. The CDR3 extends over 15 amino acids. Germline CDR1 reads GTSNPN; CDR2 reads SVGIG (reference sequence). As DNA, the CDR3 is TGTGCCTGGAGTGTACCGGGGGGGGTGAACTATGGCTACACCTTC. The encoded protein is CAWSVPGGVNYGYTF.

The genes are TRBV28 and TRBJ1-5; 7 positions match TRBD1. CDR3 length: 15 residues. Trimming cost V 5 bases and J 3 bases; bases outside gene matches: 7. Germline CDR1 MDHEN, CDR2 SYDVKM. The CDR3 is CASSPGTVSNQPQHF. CDR3 coding DNA: TGTGCCAGCAGTCCCGGGACAGTTTCCAATCAGCCCCAGCATTTT.

The rearrangement joins TRBV5-5 to TRBJ2-7; perhaps TRBD1 as D (6 bases). The CDR3 extends over 15 amino acids. With 0 bases removed from V and 2 bases from J, the gap between germline ends came to 12 bases. Germline assignment: CDR1 SGHKS and CDR2 YYEKEE (reference sequence). The CDR3 nucleotides are TGTGCCAGCAGCTTGGGACAGGTGAGTACCTACGAGCAGTACTTC. Protein: CASSLGQVSTYEQYF. Filled out from reference TRBV5-5 and TRBJ2-7, the complete variable domain reads DAGVTQSPTHLIKTRGQQVTLRCSPISGHKSVSWYQQVLGQGPQFIFQYYEKEERGRGNFPDRFSARQFPNYSSELNVNALLLGDSALYLCASSLGQVSTYEQYFGPGTRLTVT.

The rearrangement links TRBV11-3 to TRBJ1-5; D is possibly TRBD1 (5 bases). Germline lookup yields CDR1 SGHNT and CDR2 YENEEA. Trimming left V 2 bases short and J 1 base short, with 9 bases between. This CDR3 has 15 amino acids. In nucleotides, the CDR3 is TGTGCCAGCAGCTTACCTCAGGGAAGCAATCAGCCCCAGCATTTT. It codes for CASSLPQGSNQPQHF.

This clone was found a few times. This rearrangement joins TRBV13 to TRBJ2-1; tentatively, D is TRBD2 (6 bases). Germline V CDR1 and CDR2: PRHDT, FYEKMQ (reference sequence). V was trimmed by 1 base and J by 13 bases, leaving 14 bases between them. The CDR3 extends over 13 amino acids. CDR3 in DNA: TGTGCCAGCAGCTTAGAGGAGGGAAGGGACCAGTTCTTC. Protein sequence: CASSLEEGRDQFF.

The chain recombines TRBV19 with TRBJ2-1; TRBD2 matches 8 bases. There are 17 residues in the CDR3. CDR1 LNHDA and CDR2 SQIVND come from the germline V gene (reference sequence). Losses at the gene ends were 6 bases for V and 5 bases for J; bases not matched to a gene: 15. CDR3 nucleotide sequence: TGTGCCAGTAGGAAGATCTATACTAGCGGACCAGACAATGAGCAGTTCTTC. It specifies CASRKIYTSGPDNEQFF.

The chain links TRBV28 to TRBJ1-2; D is unresolved. CDR3 length: 15 residues. Germline V gives CDR1 MDHEN, CDR2 SYDVKM. Trimming cost V 6 bases and J 5 bases, with 19 bases left between them. CDR3 loop: CASSPVGEGLYGYTF. The CDR3, as DNA: TGTGCCAGCAGCCCCGTTGGGGAGGGTCTATATGGCTACACCTTC.

V usage is TRBV12-5 and J usage is TRBJ1-2; D gene unclear. V lost 1 base to trimming and J lost 2 bases, with 11 bases between them. The CDR3 is 15 residues long. From germline, CDR1 is LGHNT and CDR2 FRNRAP. The CDR3 reads CASGLETLENYGYTF. CDR3 nucleotide sequence: TGTGCTAGTGGTTTGGAAACTTTAGAGAACTATGGCTACACCTTC.

V gene TRBV5-4 combines with J gene TRBJ2-1; no definite D call. From germline, CDR1 is SGHNT and CDR2 YYREEE (reference sequence). Trimming cost V 0 bases and J 5 bases, with 9 bases left between them. The CDR3 is 14 residues long. The CDR3 nucleotides read TGTGCCAGCAGCTTGGTTGGCCAAGACAATGAGCAGTTCTTC. It is translated as CASSLVGQDNEQFF. Drawing the rest from reference TRBV5-4 and TRBJ2-1, the complete variable domain is ETGVTQSPTHLIKTRGQQVTLRCSSQSGHNTVSWYQQALGQGPQFIFQYYREEENGRGNFPPRFSGLQFPNYSSELNVNALELDDSALYLCASSLVGQDNEQFFGPGTRLTVL.

The count of this clone is one. This chain uses TRBV27 with TRBJ2-7; TRBD1 aligns across 9 bases. Germline CDR1 is MNHEY and CDR2 is SMNVEV (reference sequence). The V gene end was trimmed by 4 bases and the J gene end by 3 bases; junction bases not matched to a gene: 1. CDR3 length: 13 residues. CDR3 sequence reads: CASSWDRDYEQYF. CDR3 bases: TGTGCCAGCAGTTGGGACAGGGACTACGAGCAGTACTTC.

The chain is built from TRBV4-1 and TRBJ2-1; D is possibly TRBD2 (6 bases). Germline CDR1 reads MGHRA; CDR2 reads YSYEKL. The CDR3 is made up of 15 amino acids. V was pared by 3 bases and J by 0 bases, with 9 bases between. DNA for the CDR3: TGCGCCAGCAGCCAGGGGGGACTCTCCTACAATGAGCAGTTCTTC. It yields the protein CASSQGGLSYNEQFF.

This chain connects TRBV27 to TRBJ2-3; tentatively, D is TRBD1 (5 bases). Per germline, CDR1 MNHEY and CDR2 SMNVEV (reference sequence). V shed 1 base and J shed 6 bases, with 14 bases lying between them. The CDR3 contains 15 residues. The CDR3 spells CASSLFWSQGDTQYF. The CDR3 DNA is TGTGCCAGCAGTTTATTTTGGTCCCAGGGTGATACGCAGTATTTT.